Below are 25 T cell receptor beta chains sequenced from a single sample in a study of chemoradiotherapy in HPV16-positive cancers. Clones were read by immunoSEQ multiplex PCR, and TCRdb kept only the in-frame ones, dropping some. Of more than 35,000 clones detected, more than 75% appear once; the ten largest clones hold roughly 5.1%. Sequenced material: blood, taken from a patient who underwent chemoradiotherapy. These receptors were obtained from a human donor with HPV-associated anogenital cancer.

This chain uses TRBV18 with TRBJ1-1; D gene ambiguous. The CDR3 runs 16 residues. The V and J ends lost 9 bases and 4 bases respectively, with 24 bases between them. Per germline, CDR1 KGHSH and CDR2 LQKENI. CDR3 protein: CASSPTSRVGGTEAFF. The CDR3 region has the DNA TGTGCCAGTTCTCCGACATCCCGGGTGGGCGGCACTGAAGCTTTCTTT.

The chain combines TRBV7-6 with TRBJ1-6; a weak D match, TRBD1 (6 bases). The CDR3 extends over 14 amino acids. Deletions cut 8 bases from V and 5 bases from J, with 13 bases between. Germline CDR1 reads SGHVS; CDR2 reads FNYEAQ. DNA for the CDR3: TGTGCCAGCGCGGGGGGCGCCCATAATTCACCCCTCCACTTT. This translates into CASAGGAHNSPLHF.

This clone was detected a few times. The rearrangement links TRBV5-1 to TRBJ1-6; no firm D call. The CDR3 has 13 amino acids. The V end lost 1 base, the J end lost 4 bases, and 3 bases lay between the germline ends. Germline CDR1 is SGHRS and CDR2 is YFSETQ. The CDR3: CASSLTYNSPLHF. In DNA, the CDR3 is TGCGCCAGCAGCTTGACTTATAATTCACCCCTCCACTTT.

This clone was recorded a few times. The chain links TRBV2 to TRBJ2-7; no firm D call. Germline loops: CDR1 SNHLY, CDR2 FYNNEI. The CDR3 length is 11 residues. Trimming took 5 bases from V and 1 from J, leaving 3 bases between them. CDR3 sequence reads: CASSYSYEQYF. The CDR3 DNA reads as TGTGCCAGCAGTTATTCCTACGAGCAGTACTTC.

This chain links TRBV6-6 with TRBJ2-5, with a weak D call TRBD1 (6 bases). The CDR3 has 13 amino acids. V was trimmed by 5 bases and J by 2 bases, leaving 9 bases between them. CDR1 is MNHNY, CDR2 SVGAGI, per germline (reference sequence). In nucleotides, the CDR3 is TGTGCCAGCAGTAGGGACATTCAAGAGACCCAGTACTTC. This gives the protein CASSRDIQETQYF.

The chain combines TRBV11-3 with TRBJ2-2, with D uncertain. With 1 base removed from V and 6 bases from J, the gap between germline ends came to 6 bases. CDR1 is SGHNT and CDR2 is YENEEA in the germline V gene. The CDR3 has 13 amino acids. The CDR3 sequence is CASSLAWPGELFF. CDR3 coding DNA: TGTGCCAGCAGCTTAGCGTGGCCCGGGGAGCTGTTTTTT.

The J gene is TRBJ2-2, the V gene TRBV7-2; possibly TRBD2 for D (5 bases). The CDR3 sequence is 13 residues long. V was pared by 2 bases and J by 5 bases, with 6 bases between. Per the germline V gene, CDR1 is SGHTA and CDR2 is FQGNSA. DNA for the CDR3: TGTGCCAGCAGCTTAACGGGGACCGGGGAGCTGTTTTTT. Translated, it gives CASSLTGTGELFF.

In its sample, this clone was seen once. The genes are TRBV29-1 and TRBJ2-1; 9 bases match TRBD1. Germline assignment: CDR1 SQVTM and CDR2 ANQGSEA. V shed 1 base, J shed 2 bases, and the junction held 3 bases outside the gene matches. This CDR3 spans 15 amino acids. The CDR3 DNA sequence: TGCAGCGTTGAAGTCTGGGACAGGGCCTACAATGAGCAGTTCTTC. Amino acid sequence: CSVEVWDRAYNEQFF.

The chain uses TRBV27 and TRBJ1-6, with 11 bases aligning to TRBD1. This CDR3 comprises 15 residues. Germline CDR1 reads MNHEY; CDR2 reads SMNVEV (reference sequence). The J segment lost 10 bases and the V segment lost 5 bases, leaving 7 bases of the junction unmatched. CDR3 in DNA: TGTGCCAGCAGTGCAGGACAGGGGGCCTTATCACCCCTCCACTTT. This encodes CASSAGQGALSPLHF.

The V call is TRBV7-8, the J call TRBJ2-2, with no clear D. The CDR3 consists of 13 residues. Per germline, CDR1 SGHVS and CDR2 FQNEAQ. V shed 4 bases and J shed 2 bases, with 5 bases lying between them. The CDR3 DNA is TGTGCCAGCAGCTCAGTTAACACCGGGGAGCTGTTTTTT. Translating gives CASSSVNTGELFF.

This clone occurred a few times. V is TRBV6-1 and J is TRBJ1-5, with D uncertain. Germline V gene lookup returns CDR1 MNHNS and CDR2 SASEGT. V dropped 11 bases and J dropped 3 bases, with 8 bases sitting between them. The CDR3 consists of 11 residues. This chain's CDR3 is CAGGFNQPQHF. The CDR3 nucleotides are TGTGCCGGAGGCTTCAATCAGCCCCAGCATTTT.

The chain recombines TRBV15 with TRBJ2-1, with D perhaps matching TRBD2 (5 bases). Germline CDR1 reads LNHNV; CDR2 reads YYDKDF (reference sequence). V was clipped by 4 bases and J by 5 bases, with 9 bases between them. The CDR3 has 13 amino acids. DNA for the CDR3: TGTGCCACCAGCAACCGGGAAAACAATGAGCAGTTCTTC. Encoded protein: CATSNRENNEQFF. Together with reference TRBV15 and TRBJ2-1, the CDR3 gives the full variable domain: DAMVIQNPRYQVTQFGKPVTLSCSQTLNHNVMYWYQQKSSQAPKLLFHYYDKDFNNEADTPDNFQSRRPNTSFCFLDIRSPGLGDTAMYLCATSNRENNEQFFGPGTRLTVL.

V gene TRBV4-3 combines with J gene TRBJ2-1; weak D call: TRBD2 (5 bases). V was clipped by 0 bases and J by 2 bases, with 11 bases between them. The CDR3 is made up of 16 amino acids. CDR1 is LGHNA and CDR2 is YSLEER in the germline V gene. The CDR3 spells CASSQDFGEAYNEQFF. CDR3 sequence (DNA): TGCGCCAGCAGCCAAGATTTCGGGGAAGCCTACAATGAGCAGTTCTTC.

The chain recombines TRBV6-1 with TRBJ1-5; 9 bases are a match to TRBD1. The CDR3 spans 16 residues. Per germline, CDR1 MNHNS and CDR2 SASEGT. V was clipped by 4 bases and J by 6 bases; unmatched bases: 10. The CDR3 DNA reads TGTGCCAGCAGTGCGCCTACAGGGGGCGGTTCTCAGCCCCAGCATTTT. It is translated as CASSAPTGGGSQPQHF.

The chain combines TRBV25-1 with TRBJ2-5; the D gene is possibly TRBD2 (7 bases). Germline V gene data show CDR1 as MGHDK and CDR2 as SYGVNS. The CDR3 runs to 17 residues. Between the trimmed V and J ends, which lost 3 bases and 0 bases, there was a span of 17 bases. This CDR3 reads CASSDSGGRRDQETQYF. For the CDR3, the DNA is TGTGCCAGCAGTGACTCCGGGGGGCGTCGGGACCAAGAGACCCAGTACTTC.

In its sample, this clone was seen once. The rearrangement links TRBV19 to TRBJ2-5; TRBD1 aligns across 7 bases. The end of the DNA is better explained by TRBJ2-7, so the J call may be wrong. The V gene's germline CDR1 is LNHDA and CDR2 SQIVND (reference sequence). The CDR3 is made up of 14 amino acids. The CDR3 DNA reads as TGTGCCAGTAGTAGACAGGGCAGCCCCTACGAGCAGTACTTC. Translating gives CASSRQGSPYEQYF.

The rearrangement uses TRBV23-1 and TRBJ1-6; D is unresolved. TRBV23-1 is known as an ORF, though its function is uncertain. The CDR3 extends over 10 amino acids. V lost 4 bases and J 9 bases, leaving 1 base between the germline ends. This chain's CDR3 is CASSPSPLHF. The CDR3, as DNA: TGCGCCAGCAGTCCTTCACCCCTCCACTTT.

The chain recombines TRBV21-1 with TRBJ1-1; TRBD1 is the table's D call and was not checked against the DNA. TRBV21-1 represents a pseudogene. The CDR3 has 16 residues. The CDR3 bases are TGTGCCAGCAGCAAAGAAGAGGGGACAGGTATCACTGAAGCTTTCTTT. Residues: CASSKEEGTGITEAFF.

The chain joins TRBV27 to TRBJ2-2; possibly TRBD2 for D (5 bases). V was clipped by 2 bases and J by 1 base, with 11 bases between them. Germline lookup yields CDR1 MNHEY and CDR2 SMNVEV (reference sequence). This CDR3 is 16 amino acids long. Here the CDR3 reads CASSLIGIVNTGELFF. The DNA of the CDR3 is TGTGCCAGCAGTTTAATCGGGATTGTGAACACCGGGGAGCTGTTTTTT.

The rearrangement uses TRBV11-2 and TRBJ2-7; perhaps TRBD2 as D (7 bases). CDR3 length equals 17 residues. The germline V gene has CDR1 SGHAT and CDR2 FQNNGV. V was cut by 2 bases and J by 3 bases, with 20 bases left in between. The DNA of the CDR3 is TGTGCCAGCAGCTTATCCCGCGGGGGACAAGGCGTCTACGAGCAGTACTTC. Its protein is CASSLSRGGQGVYEQYF.

For the CDR3, the DNA is TGTGCCAGCAGCTCAGTAGGCACCGGGGAGCTGTTTTTT. Its translation is CASSSVGTGELFF. The chain is built from TRBV7-2 and TRBJ2-2; no clear D. V dropped 4 bases and J dropped 4 bases, with 7 bases sitting between them. Germline lookup yields CDR1 SGHTA and CDR2 FQGNSA. This CDR3 has 13 amino acids.

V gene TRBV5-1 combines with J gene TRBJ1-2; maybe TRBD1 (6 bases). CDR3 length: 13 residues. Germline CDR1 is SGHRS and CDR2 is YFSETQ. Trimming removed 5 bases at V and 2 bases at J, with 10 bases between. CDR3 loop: CASRTTGNYGYTF. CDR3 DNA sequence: TGCGCCAGCAGAACCACAGGGAACTATGGCTACACCTTC.

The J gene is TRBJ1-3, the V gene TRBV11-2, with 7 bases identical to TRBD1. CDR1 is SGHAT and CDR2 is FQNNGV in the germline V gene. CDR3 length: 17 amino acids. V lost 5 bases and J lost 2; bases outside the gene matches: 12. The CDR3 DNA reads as TGTGCCAGCAGCGCCCCCCTAACAGGGGCTGCTGGAAACACCATATATTTT. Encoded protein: CASSAPLTGAAGNTIYF.

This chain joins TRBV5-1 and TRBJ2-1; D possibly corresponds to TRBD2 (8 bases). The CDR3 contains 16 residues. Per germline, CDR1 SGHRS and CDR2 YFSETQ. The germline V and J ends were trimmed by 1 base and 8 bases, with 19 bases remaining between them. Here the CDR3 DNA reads TGCGCCAGCAGCTTGTTACGGGGGGGCCAGGGGGATGAGCAGTTCTTC. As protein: CASSLLRGGQGDEQFF.

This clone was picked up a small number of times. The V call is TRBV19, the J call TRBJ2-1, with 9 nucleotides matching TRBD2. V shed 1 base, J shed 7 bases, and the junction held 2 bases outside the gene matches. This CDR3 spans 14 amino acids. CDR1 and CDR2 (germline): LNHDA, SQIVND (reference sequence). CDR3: CASSIVGLANEQFF. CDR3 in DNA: TGTGCCAGTAGTATAGTGGGACTAGCAAATGAGCAGTTCTTC.